This T cell receptor (beta chain) was captured in a study of blood T cell repertoires in COVID-19. Methods used by the authors: Amplification of reference gene primers was used by the study to estimate nucleated cell counts. This table comes from immunoSEQ multiplex PCR, and its TCRdb copy is limited to in-frame clones, with some not included. D and trimming were read from the DNA, whereas the V and J calls and clone size are those reported in that table. The data contain about 330,000 clones, 88% of them singletons. The germline gives CDR1 ENHRY, CDR2 SYGVKD. The CDR3 runs to 14 residues. V was cut by 4 bases and J by 4 bases, with 13 bases left in between. Recruits, aged about 18 to 95 years, lived in 24 US areas. Participants had their cohort set by participant-reported clinical history.

The gene calls are TRBV10-3 and TRBJ1-2; a weak D match, TRBD1 (6 bases). This TCR derives from a young man who had recovered from COVID-19. Sequencing was performed on PBMCs or T cells enriched from blood (not recorded which). CDR3 in amino acids: CAISADRNSYGYTF. In nucleotides, the CDR3 is TGTGCCATCAGTGCCGACAGGAACAGCTATGGCTACACCTTC.